This TCR beta chain derives from a study of cytomegalovirus exposure and HLA in healthy donors. Researchers ran the PCR with 60 Vbeta and 13 Jbeta primers. Clones were sequenced by immunoSEQ multiplex PCR, and TCRdb holds only the in-frame ones, with some missing. The repertoire has about 140,000 clones, about 70% of them found once; the top ten carry roughly 4%. V was pared by 3 bases and J by 7 bases, with 2 bases of the junction left unmatched. The germline V gene has CDR1 MNHNS and CDR2 SASEGT. This CDR3 comprises 13 residues. Notes on the study in general: Common viral pathogens seemed, in a later analysis, to connect with several of the most significant clusters.

Healthy individuals who donated bone marrow served as the donors. For this clone: Its target is not known.

Sequences were obtained from PBMCs. The receptor was derived from a man aged 55 to 70 in good health and CMV-seronegative. The chain links TRBV6-1 to TRBJ1-5; 8 bases line up with TRBD1. For the CDR3, the DNA is TGTGCCAGCAGTGAGGGACAGGCGCAGCCCCAGCATTTT. The encoded protein is CASSEGQAQPQHF.